These T cell receptor beta chains were read from a single sample in a study of blood T cells in healthy people across ages. TCRdb processed the 5' RACE reads anew with MiXCR; each CDR3 protein has one entry. The repertoire holds around 1,700,000 distinct CDR3 sequences, with over 25% as singletons. Sequencing was carried out using blood. These TCRs come from a woman in her 30s in good health. The CDR3 runs from the conserved cysteine through the conserved F or W. The D gene is left open where the match is weak. Size is omitted from some rows. Given values are once, few, many or a class for expanded clones.

V	D	J	size	CDR3	DNA
TRBV24-1	NA	TRBJ2-5	few	CATSDPNRETQYF	TGTGCCACCAGTGATCCCAACAGGGAGACCCAGTACTTC
TRBV24-1	TRBD2	TRBJ2-1	few	CATSDGLAGGRNEQFF	TGTGCCACCAGTGATGGACTAGCGGGAGGTAGAAATGAGCAGTTCTTC
TRBV20-1	NA	TRBJ1-2	NA	CSAYRVDGYGYTF	TGCAGTGCCTACAGGGTCGACGGGTATGGCTACACCTTC
TRBV3-1	TRBD1	TRBJ1-2	NA	CASSQTGTGPYGYTF	TGTGCCAGCAGCCAAACCGGGACAGGGCCCTATGGCTACACCTTC
TRBV4-1	NA	TRBJ2-2	few	CVSSTPGVTGELFF	TGCGTCAGCAGCACTCCAGGGGTCACCGGGGAGCTGTTTTTT
TRBV6-5	NA	TRBJ2-2	few	CAGGNRGGTGELFF	TGTGCCGGGGGGAACAGGGGAGGCACCGGGGAGCTGTTTTTT
TRBV7-2	TRBD2	TRBJ2-1	NA	CASSIPSGSHEQFF	TGTGCCAGCAGCATACCTAGCGGGAGCCATGAGCAGTTCTTC
TRBV7-9	NA	TRBJ2-7	many	CASSPTRNSYEQYF	TGTGCCAGCAGTCCAACTCGTAACTCCTACGAGCAGTACTTC
TRBV12-3/TRBV12-4	NA	TRBJ2-4	many	CASIRAGLGKNIQYF	TGTGCCAGCATTAGGGCGGGGCTGGGCAAAAACATTCAGTACTTC
TRBV20-1	NA	TRBJ1-6	NA	CSGRTGETYNSPLHF	TGCAGTGGGAGAACCGGAGAGACCTATAATTCACCCCTCCACTTT
TRBV4-2	TRBD2	TRBJ2-3	few	CASSQGDLTGTSGEVSDTQYF	TGTGCCAGCAGCCAAGGAGACCTAACCGGGACTAGCGGGGAGGTGTCAGATACGCAGTATTTT
TRBV7-9	NA	TRBJ2-2	many	CASSFTSGGTGELFF	TGTGCCAGCAGCTTCACCTCCGGAGGGACCGGGGAGCTGTTTTTT
TRBV10-3	TRBD1	TRBJ1-4	NA	CAISESLGQETSNEKLFF	TGTGCCATCAGTGAGTCCTTGGGACAGGAGACCTCTAATGAAAAACTGTTTTTT
TRBV6-5	TRBD2	TRBJ2-7	many	CASSYSKTAGSAEQYF	TGTGCCAGCAGTTACTCGAAGACAGCGGGGTCGGCAGAGCAGTACTTC
TRBV5-1	TRBD1	TRBJ2-7	NA	CASSSGTDPHEQYF	TGCGCCAGCAGCTCCGGGACAGATCCTCACGAGCAGTACTTC
TRBV20-1	TRBD2	TRBJ2-5	NA	CSASGLADQETQYF	TGCAGTGCTTCCGGACTAGCGGATCAAGAGACCCAGTACTTC
TRBV5-1	NA	TRBJ2-7	few	CASSLDGTTYEQYF	TGCGCCAGCAGCTTGGACGGCACAACCTACGAGCAGTACTTC
TRBV20-1	NA	TRBJ1-5	NA	CSARVGGGNQPQHF	TGCAGTGCTAGAGTAGGAGGCGGCAATCAGCCCCAGCATTTT
TRBV7-2	TRBD2	TRBJ2-7	many	CASSLVVRELGEQYF	TGTGCCAGCAGCTTAGTTGTGCGGGAGTTGGGCGAGCAGTACTTC
TRBV12-3/TRBV12-4	NA	TRBJ2-7	NA	CASSLLLRAGPSYEQYF	TGTGCCAGCAGTTTATTACTCCGGGCGGGACCTTCCTACGAGCAGTACTTC
TRBV7-9	NA	TRBJ2-1	NA	CASSLERAGRREQFF	TGTGCCAGCAGCTTGGAGCGGGCCGGGCGCCGCGAGCAGTTCTTC
TRBV2	NA	TRBJ2-1	NA	CASSENRDSYNEQFF	TGTGCCAGCAGTGAAAACCGGGACTCCTACAATGAGCAGTTCTTC
TRBV6-2/TRBV6-3	NA	TRBJ2-2	few	CASSSITGELFF	TGTGCCAGCAGTTCAATCACCGGGGAGCTGTTTTTT
TRBV20-1	TRBD2	TRBJ2-1	NA	CSARKASGSYNEQFF	TGCAGTGCTAGGAAGGCTAGCGGGTCTTACAATGAGCAGTTCTTC
TRBV28	NA	TRBJ2-2	few	CASRWGRNTGELFF	TGTGCCAGCAGGTGGGGCAGGAACACCGGGGAGCTGTTTTTT
TRBV5-1	NA	TRBJ1-2	few	CASSRGLGHTF	TGCGCCAGCAGCCGGGGGCTCGGCCACACCTTC